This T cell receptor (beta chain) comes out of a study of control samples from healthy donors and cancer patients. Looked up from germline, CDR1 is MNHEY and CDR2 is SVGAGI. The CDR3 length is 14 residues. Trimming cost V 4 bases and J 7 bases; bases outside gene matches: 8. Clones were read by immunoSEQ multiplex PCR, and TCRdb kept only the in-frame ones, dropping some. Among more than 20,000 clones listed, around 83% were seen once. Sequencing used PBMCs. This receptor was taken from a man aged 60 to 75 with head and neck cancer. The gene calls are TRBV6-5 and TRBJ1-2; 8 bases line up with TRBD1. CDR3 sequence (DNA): TGTGCCAGCAGTTCCTCGGGACAGGCGGGTGGCTACACCTTC. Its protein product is CASSSSGQAGGYTF.